This entry lists 24 T cell receptor beta chains sequenced from one sample in a study of PD-1 blockade in classical Hodgkin lymphoma (dated by TCRdb to 2018 to 2021). The time point label on this specimen signifies: cycle 1 day 1 (C1D1), immediately before nivolumab initiation. All trial patients had relapsed after autologous stem cell transplantation, with cohorts A, B and C differing in prior brentuximab vedotin exposure. Receptors were amplified or captured by the immunoSEQ multiplex PCR assay. The table comes from immuneACCESS by way of TCRdb, which keeps in-frame sequences with V and J called. Part of the clones is missing from these tables; in studies checked, under half for an unresolved V gene and the rest for unknown reasons. This sample is represented by about 13,000 clones; 91% of them were singletons. The biggest ten clones account for about 11% of the sample. The specimen was peripheral blood mononuclear cells (PBMCs), collected at baseline. The receptors shown here come from a human donor with classical Hodgkin lymphoma.

J is TRBJ1-1 and V is TRBV5-1; the match to TRBD1 covers 12 bases. V was clipped by 2 bases and J by 4 bases; unmatched bases: 12. The CDR3 has 18 amino acids. CDR1 and CDR2 (germline): SGHRS, YFSETQ. The CDR3 sequence: CASSLTTGQGALGTEAFF. DNA of the CDR3: TGCGCCAGCAGCTTAACCACGGGACAGGGGGCGCTTGGCACTGAAGCTTTCTTT. Variable domain in full (rest from reference TRBV5-1 and TRBJ1-1): KAGVTQTPRYLIKTRGQQVTLSCSPISGHRSVSWYQQTPGQGLQFLFEYFSETQRNKGNFPGRFSGRQFSNSRSEMNVSTLELGDSALYLCASSLTTGQGALGTEAFFGQGTRLTVV.

The chain combines TRBV2 with TRBJ1-4; D is undetermined. This CDR3 contains 16 residues. The V gene's germline CDR1 is SNHLY and CDR2 FYNNEI. V lost 6 bases and J lost 0, with 14 bases in between. CDR3: CASSQIPTTTNEKLFF. The CDR3, as DNA: TGTGCCAGCAGCCAGATACCAACTACAACTAATGAAAAACTGTTTTTT.

The chain joins TRBV29-1 to TRBJ1-2; a weak D match, TRBD1 (5 bases). Trimming removed 4 bases at V and 2 bases at J, with 17 bases between. This CDR3 comprises 15 residues. The V gene's germline CDR1 is SQVTM and CDR2 ANQGSEA. This chain's CDR3 is CSVGDSPTANYGYTF. CDR3 nucleotide sequence: TGCAGCGTTGGTGACAGTCCCACGGCGAACTATGGCTACACCTTC. Complete variable domain (other parts from reference TRBV29-1 and TRBJ1-2): SAVISQKPSRDICQRGTSLTIQCQVDSQVTMMFWYRQQPGQSLTLIATANQGSEATYESGFVIDKFPISRPNLTFSTLTVSNMSPEDSSIYLCSVGDSPTANYGYTFGSGTRLTVV.

The chain joins TRBV27 to TRBJ2-7; D is undetermined. Germline CDR1 is MNHEY and CDR2 is SMNVEV (reference sequence). Trimming left V 6 bases short and J 0 bases short, with 12 bases between. The CDR3 consists of 14 residues. CDR3 bases: TGTGCCAGCAGCCCTACTCCCAACTCCTACGAGCAGTACTTC. It translates to CASSPTPNSYEQYF.

To note about this clone: Germline is not matched at one junction end, which may reflect a read error. The chain links TRBV5-6 to TRBJ2-7; possible D gene TRBD1, 6 bases. The CDR3 is 13 amino acids. The germline V gene encodes CDR1 SGHDT and CDR2 YYEEEE. The CDR3 nucleotides are TGTACCAGCAGCTTACAGGGCGGATACGAGCAGTACTTC. Its translation is CTSSLQGGYEQYF.

This chain links TRBV5-1 with TRBJ1-4; TRBD1 is a possible D gene (5 bases). From germline, CDR1 is SGHRS and CDR2 YFSETQ. This CDR3 comprises 17 residues. V was cut by 0 bases and J by 4 bases, with 16 bases left in between. This CDR3 is CASSLAGTPSYNEKLFF. CDR3 DNA sequence: TGCGCCAGCAGCTTGGCCGGGACCCCTTCCTATAATGAAAAACTGTTTTTT.

The chain has TRBV5-1 and TRBJ1-5, with D unresolved. Germline V gene lookup returns CDR1 SGHRS and CDR2 YFSETQ. Trimming stripped 2 bases from V and 6 bases from J, with 18 bases between. The CDR3 covers 16 residues. DNA for the CDR3: TGCGCCAGCAGCTTTCGATTTGCATGGAGCGGTCAGCCCCAGCATTTT. Translating it yields CASSFRFAWSGQPQHF. The complete variable domain, with remaining parts taken from reference TRBV5-1 and TRBJ1-5, reads KAGVTQTPRYLIKTRGQQVTLSCSPISGHRSVSWYQQTPGQGLQFLFEYFSETQRNKGNFPGRFSGRQFSNSRSEMNVSTLELGDSALYLCASSFRFAWSGQPQHFGDGTRLSIL.

The chain employs TRBV7-6 and TRBJ2-3; D remains ambiguous. Trimming cost V 2 bases and J 6 bases, with 6 bases left between them. Per germline, CDR1 SGHVS and CDR2 FNYEAQ. The CDR3 consists of 12 residues. This CDR3 is CASSLSMDTQYF. The CDR3 DNA follows: TGTGCCAGCAGCTTATCGATGGATACGCAGTATTTT.

This chain links TRBV11-2 with TRBJ2-3, with 11 positions matching TRBD2. The CDR3 loop spans 15 amino acids. Losses at the gene ends were 5 bases for V and 4 bases for J; bases not matched to a gene: 5. From germline, CDR1 is SGHAT and CDR2 FQNNGV. CDR3 loop: CASSPTSGGPDTQYF. The CDR3 nucleotides read TGTGCCAGCAGCCCAACTAGCGGGGGTCCAGATACGCAGTATTTT.

The chain combines TRBV5-4 with TRBJ1-1, with TRBD1 as a possible D gene (5 bases). The CDR3 spans 11 residues. CDR1 and CDR2 (germline): SGHNT, YYREEE (reference sequence). The ends were cut back, 5 bases at V and 7 bases at J, with 9 bases in the middle. The CDR3 DNA sequence: TGTGCCAGCAGTTTTGACAGTGAAGCTTTCTTT. Residues: CASSFDSEAFF. The entire variable domain, with the rest obtained from reference TRBV5-4 and TRBJ1-1, is as follows: ETGVTQSPTHLIKTRGQQVTLRCSSQSGHNTVSWYQQALGQGPQFIFQYYREEENGRGNFPPRFSGLQFPNYSSELNVNALELDDSALYLCASSFDSEAFFGQGTRLTVV.

This clone has more than one count but fewer than ten. V and J are TRBV7-6 and TRBJ1-1, with D possibly TRBD1 on 5 matching bases. The V gene's germline CDR1 is SGHVS and CDR2 FNYEAQ. The CDR3 runs 15 residues. V lost 4 bases and J 3 bases, leaving 15 bases between the germline ends. CDR3 protein: CASSYTVDRDTEAFF. DNA for the CDR3: TGTGCCAGCAGCTACACGGTCGACAGAGACACTGAAGCTTTCTTT.

The gene calls are TRBV30 and TRBJ2-7; D is ambiguous. Germline loops: CDR1 GTSNPN, CDR2 SVGIG (reference sequence). This CDR3 region has 13 residues. V was clipped by 2 bases and J by 0 bases, with 8 bases between them. The CDR3 nucleotides read TGTGCCTGGAGTCCCGACACCTCCTACGAGCAGTACTTC. Protein: CAWSPDTSYEQYF.

CDR3 residues: CASSLTSDAYGYTF. The CDR3 bases are TGCGCCAGCAGCTTAACATCTGACGCCTATGGCTACACCTTC. The gene calls are TRBV5-1 and TRBJ1-2; D is undetermined. V was cut by 2 bases and J by 4 bases, with 12 bases left in between. Looked up from germline, CDR1 is SGHRS and CDR2 is YFSETQ. The CDR3 runs 14 residues. Based on the CDR3 plus reference TRBV5-1 and TRBJ1-2, the full variable domain is KAGVTQTPRYLIKTRGQQVTLSCSPISGHRSVSWYQQTPGQGLQFLFEYFSETQRNKGNFPGRFSGRQFSNSRSEMNVSTLELGDSALYLCASSLTSDAYGYTFGSGTRLTVV.

The rearrangement joins TRBV5-1 to TRBJ1-2; maybe TRBD1 (6 bases). The CDR3 runs to 15 residues. V was trimmed by 0 bases and J by 4 bases, leaving 13 bases between them. Germline lookup yields CDR1 SGHRS and CDR2 YFSETQ. The CDR3 protein is CASSLGIQGSYGYTF. The CDR3 nucleotides read TGCGCCAGCAGCTTGGGAATCCAGGGGAGCTATGGCTACACCTTC.

The rearrangement links TRBV6-4 to TRBJ2-1, with D perhaps matching TRBD2 (5 bases). The CDR3 is 13 residues long. V lost 6 bases and J 6 bases, leaving 12 bases between the germline ends. Germline V gene lookup returns CDR1 MRHNA and CDR2 SNTAGT. The CDR3 spells CASSPSSPNEQFF. As DNA, the CDR3 is TGTGCCAGCAGCCCTAGCAGCCCCAATGAGCAGTTCTTC.

The chain carries TRBV7-2 and TRBJ1-1; D may be TRBD1 (5 bases). The V and J ends lost 1 base and 0 bases respectively, with 12 bases between them. This CDR3 region has 16 residues. CDR1 and CDR2 from the germline V gene are SGHTA and FQGNSA. The CDR3 sequence: CASSLDFGAVNTEAFF. As DNA, the CDR3 is TGTGCCAGCAGCTTAGATTTCGGGGCGGTGAACACTGAAGCTTTCTTT.

The J gene is TRBJ1-2, the V gene TRBV28; a weak D match, TRBD1 (6 bases). This CDR3 is built from 16 residues. CDR1 and CDR2 (germline): MDHEN, SYDVKM. V lost 6 bases, J lost 6 bases, and 23 bases lay in between. CDR3 loop: CASSQTPTGIPDGYTF. CDR3 nucleotides: TGTGCCAGCAGCCAGACTCCAACAGGGATTCCTGATGGCTACACCTTC.

This chain links TRBV7-9 with TRBJ1-4; D unclear. The CDR3 is made up of 14 amino acids. Trimming stripped 5 bases from V and 8 bases from J, with 15 bases between. CDR1 is SEHNR and CDR2 is FQNEAQ in the germline V gene (reference sequence). In DNA, the CDR3 is TGTGCCAGCAGCGGACTAGGAGTACAGGAAAAACTGTTTTTT. Amino acids: CASSGLGVQEKLFF.

This sequence joins TRBV4-1 and TRBJ2-7; D remains unclear. V shed 0 bases and J shed 4 bases, with 10 bases lying between them. CDR3 length: 14 amino acids. Germline CDR1 and CDR2: MGHRA and YSYEKL. CDR3 loop: CASSQDNPLYEQYF. Here the CDR3 DNA reads TGCGCCAGCAGCCAAGATAACCCTTTGTACGAGCAGTACTTC.

The chain joins TRBV30 to TRBJ1-6; D is undetermined. The CDR3 has 15 residues. Germline lookup yields CDR1 GTSNPN and CDR2 SVGIG (reference sequence). V gave up 2 bases and J gave up 8 bases, with 16 bases separating them. This chain's CDR3 is CAWSFYRGSDSPLHF. The CDR3, as DNA: TGTGCCTGGAGTTTCTATCGAGGGTCGGATTCACCCCTCCACTTT.

The CDR3 loop reads CASSRDTYEQYF. The CDR3 nucleotides are TGCGCCAGCAGCCGGGACACCTACGAGCAGTACTTC. The chain uses TRBV5-1 and TRBJ2-7, with D maybe TRBD1 (6 bases). This CDR3 has 12 amino acids. The V and J ends lost 4 bases and 2 bases respectively, with 7 bases between them. Germline lookup yields CDR1 SGHRS and CDR2 YFSETQ.

J is TRBJ2-5 and V is TRBV5-1; TRBD2 matches at 9 bases. Trimming at V came to 4 bases and at J to 8 bases, leaving 9 bases not matched to a gene. Germline CDR1 and CDR2: SGHRS and YFSETQ. CDR3 length equals 14 residues. CDR3 in amino acids: CASSLAGSKGTQYF. Here the CDR3 DNA reads TGCGCCAGCAGCCTAGCGGGGTCCAAGGGTACCCAGTACTTC.

Concerning this clone itself: The sample has other DNA sequences that encode this CDR3 too. V gene TRBV5-1 combines with J gene TRBJ1-4; TRBD1 might be the D (6 bases). The CDR3 is made up of 14 amino acids. Trimming shortened V by 3 bases and J by 5 bases, and 11 bases separated the two germline ends. CDR1 is SGHRS, CDR2 YFSETQ, per germline. The CDR3 sequence: CASSWQGTNEKLFF. DNA of the CDR3: TGCGCCAGCAGCTGGCAGGGGACCAATGAAAAACTGTTTTTT.

The chain employs TRBV5-4 and TRBJ2-2; 7 bases are a match to TRBD1. The CDR3 spans 18 residues. Germline CDR1 is SGHNT and CDR2 is YYREEE (reference sequence). With V trimmed by 1 base and J by 1 base, 10 bases remained unmatched. CDR3 coding DNA: TGTGCCAGCAGCTTGAGGCCACAGGGGCCCCTGAACACCGGGGAGCTGTTTTTT. It translates to CASSLRPQGPLNTGELFF.